Shown below are 4 T cell receptor beta chains from a single sample sequenced in a study of cytomegalovirus exposure and HLA in healthy donors. TCRdb keeps only in-frame clones here, not all; method: immunoSEQ multiplex PCR. The repertoire consists of 150,000 to 200,000 clones, with 85% occurring once and the leading ten covering 15% to 20%. Sequencing input: PBMCs. The receptor set was obtained from a man between 18 and 29 years old in good health and CMV-seropositive.

The rearrangement uses TRBV5-1 and TRBJ2-7; TRBD1 is a possible D gene (6 bases). CDR1 SGHRS and CDR2 YFSETQ come from the germline V gene. The CDR3 covers 14 residues. Trimming removed 4 bases at V and 6 bases at J, with 17 bases between. The CDR3 bases are TGCGCCAGCAGCGCCCTTCAGGGGAGTAGCGAGCAGTACTTC. Protein product: CASSALQGSSEQYF.

The chain carries TRBV4-2 and TRBJ1-4; D is unclear. The germline V and J ends were trimmed by 4 bases and 3 bases, with 12 bases remaining between them. CDR3 length equals 15 residues. CDR1 is LGHNA and CDR2 is YNFKEQ in the germline V gene. DNA of the CDR3: TGTGCCAGCAGCCCAAAGACACCTCCTAATGAAAAACTGTTTTTT. Its translation: CASSPKTPPNEKLFF.

V and J are TRBV28 and TRBJ1-6; the D gene is possibly TRBD1 (6 bases). The CDR3 has 15 residues. V shed 8 bases and J shed 0 bases, with 11 bases lying between them. Germline V CDR1 and CDR2: MDHEN, SYDVKM. The CDR3 DNA reads as TGTGCCAGCTGCACAGGGAGCTCCTATAATTCACCCCTCCACTTT. Translated, it gives CASCTGSSYNSPLHF.

This chain connects TRBV7-3 to TRBJ2-1; 8 nucleotides match TRBD1. The germline CDR1 and CDR2 sequences are SGHTA and FQGTGA. This CDR3 is 15 amino acids long. The V gene end was trimmed by 5 bases and the J gene end by 5 bases; junction bases not matched to a gene: 8. The CDR3 is CASSVGQGRDNEQFF. The CDR3, as DNA: TGTGCCAGCAGCGTAGGACAGGGAAGAGACAATGAGCAGTTCTTC.